Listed below are T cell receptor beta chains from one sample, sequenced in a study of T cells in localized non-small cell lung cancer. Profiled with immunoSEQ multiplex PCR; TCRdb holds only in-frame clones, not every one. The sample lists about 1,600 clones, about 24% occurring once. The input for sequencing was lung tumor tissue, taken before any cancer treatment. Receptor source: a woman aged 40-75 years with stage III lung adenocarcinoma. Both conserved end residues are part of each CDR3. Fields, in order: D gene, V gene, clone size, J gene, CDR3 protein, CDR3 DNA. D genes are given only for firm matches. Clone size is given for some rows only: seen once, a few or many times, or a class if the clone is expanded.

TRBD2,TRBV11-3,medium-sized,TRBJ2-1,CASSPGLAGGHYNEQFF,TGTGCCAGCAGCCCTGGACTAGCGGGGGGACACTACAATGAGCAGTTCTTC
-,TRBV6-8,-,TRBJ1-6,CASSYGNPPLHF,TGTGCCAGCAGTTACGGAAATCCACCCCTCCACTTT
-,TRBV9,-,TRBJ2-5,CASSVRPDKETQYF,TGTGCCAGCAGCGTACGGCCGGATAAAGAGACCCAGTACTTC
-,TRBV18,-,TRBJ2-7,CASSRDERTEQYF,TGTGCCAGCTCTAGGGACGAGCGCACCGAGCAGTACTTC
-,TRBV9,-,TRBJ2-1,CASSPHGSDNEQFF,TGTGCCAGCAGCCCCCACGGGTCTGACAATGAGCAGTTCTTC
TRBD1,TRBV18,few,TRBJ1-3,CASSPDRGYGTIYF,TGTGCCAGCTCACCGGACAGGGGCTATGGCACCATATATTTT
-,TRBV19,-,TRBJ1-5,CASRSGHYSNQPQHF,TGTGCCAGTAGGTCCGGACACTATAGCAATCAGCCCCAGCATTTT
-,TRBV10-2,once,TRBJ2-7,CASSVVLGEQYF,TGCGCCAGCAGTGTGGTGTTAGGTGAGCAGTACTTC
-,TRBV4-1,hyperexpanded,TRBJ1-1,CASSFRPVNTEAFF,TGCGCCAGCAGCTTTCGACCAGTGAACACTGAAGCTTTCTTT
TRBD1,TRBV18,few,TRBJ1-2,CASSPGQGNYGYTF,TGTGCCAGCTCACCGGGACAGGGGAACTATGGCTACACCTTC
-,TRBV30,few,TRBJ1-4,CAWSAGVATNEKLFF,TGTGCCTGGAGTGCGGGGGTCGCAACTAATGAAAAACTGTTTTTT
TRBD2,TRBV19,-,TRBJ2-3,CASHYRAGEATDTQYF,TGTGCCAGCCATTACCGAGCGGGAGAAGCCACAGATACGCAGTATTTT
-,TRBV30,-,TRBJ1-5,CAWSVSSKNLDRSTTYSNQPQHF,TGTGCCTGGAGTGTCTCAAGTAAAAATCTGGATCGTTCGACAACTTATAGCAATCAGCCCCAGCATTTT
-,TRBV28,few,TRBJ2-7,CASSLGIGYEQYF,TGTGCCAGCAGTTTAGGCATTGGCTACGAGCAGTACTTC
TRBD2,TRBV11-3,-,TRBJ2-1,CASSLAIVAGGHNEQFF,TGTGCCAGCAGCTTGGCCATAGTCGCGGGGGGCCACAATGAGCAGTTCTTC
TRBD1,TRBV5-1,once,TRBJ1-4,CASSLDGTASGEKLFF,TGCGCCAGCAGCTTGGACGGGACAGCCTCGGGGGAAAAACTGTTTTTT
TRBD2,TRBV7-7,-,TRBJ2-3,CASRRTSGGNTDTQYF,TGTGCCAGCAGGCGTACTAGCGGGGGAAACACAGATACGCAGTATTTT
-,TRBV19,-,TRBJ1-5,CASSMGSAGEPQHF,TGTGCCAGTAGTATGGGGAGTGCCGGGGAGCCCCAGCATTTT
TRBD1,TRBV6-8,medium-sized,TRBJ1-1,CASSYSKQGITEAFF,TGTGCCAGCAGTTACTCGAAACAGGGGATCACTGAAGCTTTCTTT
-,TRBV7-6,medium-sized,TRBJ2-2,CASSLANGGYTGELFF,TGTGCCAGCAGCTTAGCGAACGGAGGGTACACCGGGGAGCTGTTTTTT
TRBD2,TRBV6-8,medium-sized,TRBJ2-7,CASSSAGGEQYF,TGTGCCAGCAGTTCCGCGGGGGGGGAGCAGTACTTC
-,TRBV11-3,few,TRBJ1-4,CASSLGLNNEKLFF,TGTGCCAGCAGCCTGGGACTCAATAATGAAAAACTGTTTTTT
TRBD1,TRBV5-1,-,TRBJ1-1,CASSVGQTNTEAFF,TGCGCCAGCAGTGTGGGACAGACGAACACTGAAGCTTTCTTT
-,TRBV5-1,-,TRBJ2-4,CASSSGAEVGIQYF,TGCGCCAGCAGCTCCGGGGCAGAGGTCGGCATTCAGTACTTC
TRBD1,TRBV18,few,TRBJ1-1,CASSPPGTANTEAFF,TGTGCCAGCTCACCCCCCGGGACAGCGAACACTGAAGCTTTCTTT
TRBD2,TRBV11-3,-,TRBJ2-7,CASSLASGSRGTYEQYF,TGTGCCAGCAGCTTGGCTAGCGGGAGTAGAGGGACCTACGAGCAGTACTTC
-,TRBV18,few,TRBJ1-3,CASSQDISGNTIYF,TGTGCCAGCTCACAAGACATCTCTGGAAACACCATATATTTT
-,TRBV10-1,-,TRBJ2-5,CASSADLRLETQYF,TGCGCCAGCAGTGCCGACTTGCGACTCGAGACCCAGTACTTC
-,TRBV6-8,few,TRBJ1-2,CASRRPTNYGYTF,TGTGCCAGCAGGAGACCGACGAACTATGGCTACACCTTC
TRBD2,TRBV19,few,TRBJ2-1,CASSMRSSGGLYNEQFF,TGTGCCAGTAGTATGCGTTCTAGCGGGGGCCTGTACAATGAGCAGTTCTTC
-,TRBV6-8,few,TRBJ2-2,CASSYSGPGTGELFF,TGTGCCAGCAGTTACTCCGGACCGGGAACTGGGGAGCTGTTTTTT
-,TRBV11-3,medium-sized,TRBJ2-1,CASSLQGSSYNEQFF,TGTGCCAGCAGCTTACAGGGGAGCTCCTACAATGAGCAGTTCTTC
TRBD1,TRBV19,-,TRBJ1-2,CASSPQGDDGYTF,TGTGCCAGTAGCCCTCAGGGGGACGATGGCTACACCTTC
-,TRBV6-8,medium-sized,TRBJ1-1,CASSYSHGNWLSTEAFF,TGTGCCAGCAGTTACTCTCACGGGAACTGGTTATCCACTGAAGCTTTCTTT
TRBD1,TRBV28,-,TRBJ2-5,CASSRQGGAETQYF,TGTGCCAGCAGTCGACAGGGCGGTGCAGAGACCCAGTACTTC
TRBD1,TRBV6-8,few,TRBJ1-2,CASSRALRQGRNYGYTF,TGTGCCAGCAGCCGGGCCCTAAGACAGGGGCGCAACTATGGCTACACCTTC
TRBD1,TRBV6-8,few,TRBJ1-6,CASSYSGTVNSPLHF,TGTGCCAGCAGTTACTCCGGGACAGTTAATTCACCCCTCCACTTT
TRBD1,TRBV19,once,TRBJ2-1,CASSIGTGSNEQFF,TGTGCCAGTAGTATAGGGACAGGGTCCAATGAGCAGTTCTTC
-,TRBV9,few,TRBJ2-5,CASSPTASKTQYF,TGTGCCAGCAGCCCCACGGCTTCTAAGACCCAGTACTTC
-,TRBV18,-,TRBJ2-7,CASSLTVAYEQYF,TGTGCCAGCTCATTGACGGTGGCCTACGAGCAGTACTTC
TRBD2,TRBV15,-,TRBJ2-6,CATSSGLAGTSGANVLTF,TGTGCCACCAGCAGCGGGCTAGCGGGAACCTCTGGGGCCAACGTCCTGACTTTC
-,TRBV9,medium-sized,TRBJ2-5,CASSVGPRPKETQYF,TGTGCCAGCAGCGTAGGGCCCCGGCCGAAGGAAACCCAGTACTTC
TRBD2,TRBV29-1,-,TRBJ2-1,CSVEDEGTSKGGLSYNEQFF,TGCAGCGTTGAAGATGAGGGGACTAGTAAGGGCGGCCTTTCCTACAATGAGCAGTTCTTC
-,TRBV29-1,-,TRBJ1-1,CSVEEVGGGHTEAFF,TGCAGCGTTGAAGAAGTGGGGGGAGGGCACACTGAAGCTTTCTTT
-,TRBV29-1,few,TRBJ2-5,CSVEDLEEGDGETQYF,TGCAGCGTTGAAGACCTGGAGGAGGGGGATGGGGAGACCCAGTACTTC
-,TRBV5-1,few,TRBJ2-7,CASRPGDGTYEQYF,TGCGCCAGCAGACCTGGCGACGGGACCTACGAGCAGTACTTC
-,TRBV6-8,medium-sized,TRBJ1-1,CASCGGNFGTEAFF,TGTGCCAGCTGCGGGGGGAATTTTGGCACTGAAGCTTTCTTT
TRBD1,TRBV25-1,large,TRBJ2-7,CASSEWGTGGGEQYF,TGTGCCAGCAGTGAATGGGGGACAGGGGGCGGCGAGCAGTACTTC
-,TRBV14,-,TRBJ2-7,CASSRLQGEQYF,TGTGCCAGCAGTCGACTTCAGGGGGAGCAGTACTTC
TRBD2,TRBV11-3,few,TRBJ2-2,CASSPPTGLAKAGELFF,TGTGCCAGCAGCCCTCCTACGGGACTAGCGAAGGCCGGGGAGCTGTTTTTT
-,TRBV19,-,TRBJ1-1,CASCRGHEAFF,TGTGCCAGTTGCAGGGGCCATGAAGCTTTCTTT
TRBD1,TRBV6-4,-,TRBJ2-7,CAISDPGQDYYEQYF,TGTGCCATCAGCGATCCGGGACAGGATTACTACGAGCAGTACTTC
-,TRBV1,-,TRBJ1-1,CASSQDSSGGTNTEAFF,TGCGCCAGCAGCCAAGATTCTTCTGGGGGGACCAACACTGAAGCTTTCTTT
TRBD1,TRBV28,-,TRBJ1-5,CASSLFLSIGGQGTLYNQPQHF,TGTGCCAGCAGTTTATTCCTCTCGATTGGGGGACAGGGGACCTTATACAATCAGCCCCAGCATTTT